This entry describes one T cell receptor beta chain. CDR1 and CDR2 (germline): SGHRS, YFSETQ. CDR3 size: 14 residues. Losses at the gene ends were 5 bases for V and 5 bases for J; bases not matched to a gene: 1. This record comes from a study of technical replicates of blood from a handful of donors. Here immunoSEQ multiplex PCR was the method, and the copy in TCRdb shows in-frame clones only, minus some. The data contain about 70,000 clones, nearly 98% of them singletons. Sequenced sample: T cells isolated from PBMCs. This chain connects TRBV5-1 to TRBJ2-1; 13 bases map to TRBD2. The receptor was isolated from a human donor in good health. DNA for the CDR3: TGCGCCAGCAGGGGGACTAGCGGGGACAATGAGCAGTTCTTC. Translated, it gives CASRGTSGDNEQFF.